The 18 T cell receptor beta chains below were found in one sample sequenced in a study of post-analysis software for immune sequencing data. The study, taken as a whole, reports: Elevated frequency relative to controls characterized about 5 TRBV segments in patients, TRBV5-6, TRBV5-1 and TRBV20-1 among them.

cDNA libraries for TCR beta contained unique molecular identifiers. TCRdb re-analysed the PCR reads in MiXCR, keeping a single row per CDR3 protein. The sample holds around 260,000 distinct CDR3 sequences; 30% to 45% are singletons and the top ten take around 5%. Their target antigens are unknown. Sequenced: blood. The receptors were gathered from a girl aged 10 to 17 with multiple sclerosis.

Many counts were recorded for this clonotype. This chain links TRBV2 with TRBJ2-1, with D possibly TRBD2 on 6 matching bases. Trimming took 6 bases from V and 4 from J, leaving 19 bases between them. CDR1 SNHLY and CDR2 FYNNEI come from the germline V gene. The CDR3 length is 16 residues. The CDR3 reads CASRGGRGSGYNEQFF. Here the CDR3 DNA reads TGTGCCAGCAGGGGGGGTCGGGGGAGTGGTTACAATGAGCAGTTCTTC.

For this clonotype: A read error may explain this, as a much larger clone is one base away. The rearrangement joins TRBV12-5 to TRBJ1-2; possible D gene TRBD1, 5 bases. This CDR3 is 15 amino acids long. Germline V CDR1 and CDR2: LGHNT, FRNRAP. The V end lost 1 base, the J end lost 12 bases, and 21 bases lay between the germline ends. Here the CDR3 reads CASGLGDSLGRGDTF. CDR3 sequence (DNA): TGTGCTAGTGGTTTGGGGGACTCCTTGGGCCGGGGCGACACCTTC.

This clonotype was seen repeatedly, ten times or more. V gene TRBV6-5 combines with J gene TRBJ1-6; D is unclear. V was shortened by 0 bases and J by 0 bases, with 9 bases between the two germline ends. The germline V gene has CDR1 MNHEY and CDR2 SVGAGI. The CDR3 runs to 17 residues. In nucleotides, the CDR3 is TGTGCCAGCAGTTACTCTCGGTTTAGCTCCTATAATTCACCCCTCCACTTT. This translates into CASSYSRFSSYNSPLHF.

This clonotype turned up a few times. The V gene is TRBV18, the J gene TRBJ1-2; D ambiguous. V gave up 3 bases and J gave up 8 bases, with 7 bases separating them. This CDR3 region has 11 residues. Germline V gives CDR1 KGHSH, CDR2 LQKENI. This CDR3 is CASSPARGYTF. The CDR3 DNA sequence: TGTGCCAGCTCACCGGCGAGAGGCTACACCTTC.

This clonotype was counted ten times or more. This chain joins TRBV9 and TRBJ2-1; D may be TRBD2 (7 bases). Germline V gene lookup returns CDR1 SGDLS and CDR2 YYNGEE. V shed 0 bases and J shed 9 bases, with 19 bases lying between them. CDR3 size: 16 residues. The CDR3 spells CASSVEKGEGFFEQFF. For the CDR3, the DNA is TGTGCCAGCAGCGTAGAGAAGGGGGAGGGGTTTTTTGAGCAGTTCTTC.

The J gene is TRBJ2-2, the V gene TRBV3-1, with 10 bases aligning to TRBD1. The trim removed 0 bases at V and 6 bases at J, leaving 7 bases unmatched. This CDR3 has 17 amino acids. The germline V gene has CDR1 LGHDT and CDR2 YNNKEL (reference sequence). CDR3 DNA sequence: TGTGCCAGCAGCCAAGACTCCGGGACAGGGGACGCCGGGGAGCTGTTTTTT. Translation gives CASSQDSGTGDAGELFF.

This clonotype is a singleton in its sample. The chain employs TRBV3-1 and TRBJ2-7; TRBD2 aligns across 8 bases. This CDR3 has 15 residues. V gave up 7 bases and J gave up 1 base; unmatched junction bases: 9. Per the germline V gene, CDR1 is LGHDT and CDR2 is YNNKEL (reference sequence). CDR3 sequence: CASNRGTSGSYEQYF. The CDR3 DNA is TGTGCCAGCAACCGGGGCACTAGCGGTTCCTACGAGCAGTACTTC.

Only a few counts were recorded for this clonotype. Here the CDR3 reads CASSPKLGNTEAFF. DNA for the CDR3: TGTGCCAGCTCACCAAAGTTGGGGAACACTGAAGCTTTCTTT. The chain carries TRBV18 and TRBJ1-1; D is unresolved. CDR3 length: 14 residues. Between the trimmed V and J ends, which lost 2 bases and 1 base, there was a span of 8 bases. Germline V lookup: CDR1 KGHSH, CDR2 LQKENI. The full variable domain, rest sourced from reference TRBV18 and TRBJ1-1, is NAGVMQNPRHLVRRRGQEARLRCSPMKGHSHVYWYRQLPEEGLKFMVYLQKENIIDESGMPKERFSAEFPKEGPSILRIQQVVRGDSAAYFCASSPKLGNTEAFFGQGTRLTVV.

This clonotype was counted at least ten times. CDR3 region: CASSGRGRQFF. The CDR3 coding sequence is TGTGCCAGCAGCGGCCGGGGTAGGCAGTTCTTC. This chain links TRBV5-6 with TRBJ2-1; perhaps TRBD2 as D (5 bases). The CDR3 runs 11 residues. Germline CDR1 is SGHDT and CDR2 is YYEEEE. Trimming took off 4 bases at V and 12 bases at J, with 11 bases between the two ends.

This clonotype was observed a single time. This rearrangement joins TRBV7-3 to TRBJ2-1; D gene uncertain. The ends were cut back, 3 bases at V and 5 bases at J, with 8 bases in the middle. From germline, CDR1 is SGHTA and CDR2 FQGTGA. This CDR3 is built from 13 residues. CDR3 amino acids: CASSFDPDNEQFF. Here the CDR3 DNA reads TGTGCCAGCAGCTTTGACCCGGACAATGAGCAGTTCTTC.

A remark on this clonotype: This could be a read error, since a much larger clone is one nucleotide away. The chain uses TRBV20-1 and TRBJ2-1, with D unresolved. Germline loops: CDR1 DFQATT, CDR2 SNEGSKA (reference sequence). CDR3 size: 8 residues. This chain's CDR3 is CGAEGRFF. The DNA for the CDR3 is TGCGGTGCGGAAGGGCGGTTCTTC.

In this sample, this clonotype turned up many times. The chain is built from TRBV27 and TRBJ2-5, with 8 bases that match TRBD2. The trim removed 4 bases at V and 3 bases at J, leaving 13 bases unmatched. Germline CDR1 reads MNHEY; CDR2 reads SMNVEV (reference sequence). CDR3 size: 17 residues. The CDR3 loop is CASSYFVQTSVEETQYF. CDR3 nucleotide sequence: TGTGCCAGCAGTTATTTCGTCCAGACTAGCGTGGAAGAGACCCAGTACTTC.

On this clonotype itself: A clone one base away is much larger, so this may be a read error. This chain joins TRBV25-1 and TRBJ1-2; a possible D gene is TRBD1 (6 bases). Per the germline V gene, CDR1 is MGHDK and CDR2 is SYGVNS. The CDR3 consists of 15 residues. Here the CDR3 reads CASGEGTNSDYGYTF. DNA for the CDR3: TGTGCCAGCGGTGAAGGGACAAACTCCGACTATGGCTACACCTTC.

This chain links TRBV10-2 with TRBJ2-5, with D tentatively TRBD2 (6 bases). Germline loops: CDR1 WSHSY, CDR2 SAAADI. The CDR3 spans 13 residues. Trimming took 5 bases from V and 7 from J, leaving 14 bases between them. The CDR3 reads CASSPRLGGTQYF. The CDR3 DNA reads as TGCGCCAGCAGTCCTAGACTAGGTGGGACCCAGTACTTC.

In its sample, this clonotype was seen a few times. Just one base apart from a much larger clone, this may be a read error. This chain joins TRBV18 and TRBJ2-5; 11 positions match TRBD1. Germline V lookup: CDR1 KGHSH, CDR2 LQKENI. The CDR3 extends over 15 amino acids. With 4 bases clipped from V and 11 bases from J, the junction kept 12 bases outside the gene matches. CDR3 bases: TGTGCCAGCTCACGAGGGACAGGGGGTTACAATGAGCAGTACTTC. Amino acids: CASSRGTGGYNEQYF.

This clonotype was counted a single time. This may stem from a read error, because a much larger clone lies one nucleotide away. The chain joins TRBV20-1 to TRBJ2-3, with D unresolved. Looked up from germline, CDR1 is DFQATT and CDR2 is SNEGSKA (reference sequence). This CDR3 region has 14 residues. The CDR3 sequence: CGARVRVSSDTQYF. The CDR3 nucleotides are TGCGGTGCTAGAGTCCGGGTTTCCTCAGATACGCAGTATTTT.

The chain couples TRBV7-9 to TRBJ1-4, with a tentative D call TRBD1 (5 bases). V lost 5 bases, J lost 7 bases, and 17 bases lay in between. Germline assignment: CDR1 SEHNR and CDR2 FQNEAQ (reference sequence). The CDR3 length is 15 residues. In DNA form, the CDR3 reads TGTGCCAGCAGCGTAACGGGAGGACACTTTGAAAAACTGTTTTTT. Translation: CASSVTGGHFEKLFF.

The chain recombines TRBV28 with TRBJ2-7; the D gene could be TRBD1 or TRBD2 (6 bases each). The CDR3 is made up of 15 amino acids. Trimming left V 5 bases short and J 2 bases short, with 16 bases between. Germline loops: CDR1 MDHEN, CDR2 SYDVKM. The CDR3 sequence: CASSPPGAPAYEQYF. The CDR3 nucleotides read TGTGCCAGCAGTCCGCCGGGGGCTCCCGCCTACGAGCAGTACTTC.